Listed below are T cell receptor beta chains from one sample, sequenced in a study of shared clonotypes between healthy human individuals. Libraries were prepared by immunoSEQ multiplex PCR; TCRdb keeps only in-frame clonotypes and omits some of them. The data contain about 2,200,000 clones, approximately 94% of them singletons. Sequencing was done on a sample of naive CD8+ T cells from PBMCs. Source of these receptors: a man between 18 and 29 years old in good health. Some clones in this sample may be carry-over from other donors' samples. Each CDR3 is given with its conserved first and last residue. A D gene is named only where the DNA matches it firmly. Some rows mark clone size as missing; the rest say once, few, many or name a class of expanded clone.

NA,TRBD2,TRBV7-9,TRBJ2-7,TGTGCCAGCAGCCCTAGCGGGAGTCAATACGAGCAGTACTTC,CASSPSGSQYEQYF
NA,NA,TRBV15,TRBJ2-7,TGTGCCACCAGCAGAGGGCAGGGACCCTACGAGCAGTACTTC,CATSRGQGPYEQYF
NA,TRBD2,TRBV27,TRBJ2-1,TGTGCCAGCAGTCCGTCGCGGGGGGGAGGGAATGAGCAGTTCTTC,CASSPSRGGGNEQFF
once,TRBD2,TRBV27,TRBJ2-1,TGTGCCAGCATAGGCGGGAGGTACTACAATGAGCAGTTCTTC,CASIGGRYYNEQFF
NA,NA,TRBV4-1,TRBJ2-7,TGCGCCAGCAGCCAGGGTTCCGCCCGCGAGCAGTACTTC,CASSQGSAREQYF
NA,NA,TRBV28,TRBJ2-7,TGTGCCAGCAGTACCCTCGGCGGGGTCGAGCAGTACTTC,CASSTLGGVEQYF
once,NA,TRBV21-1,TRBJ2-7,TGTGCCAGCAGCAAAGGTAGCGGTTCCTACGAGCAGTACTTC,CASSKGSGSYEQYF
NA,TRBD1,TRBV28,TRBJ2-3,TGTGCCAGTTCCCCGACAGGGGAGGCAGATACGCAGTATTTT,CASSPTGEADTQYF
NA,NA,TRBV7-9,TRBJ1-3,TGTGCCAGCAGCTCCGGACCCAGGAGGCCCTCTGGAAACACCATATATTTT,CASSSGPRRPSGNTIYF
NA,NA,TRBV18,TRBJ2-2,TGTGCCAGCTCACCACTGGAAGCGTCGGGCACCGGGGAGCTGTTTTTT,CASSPLEASGTGELFF
NA,NA,TRBV28,TRBJ1-1,TGTGCCAGCAGTTTATGGGCAGGGGCGGGTAACACTGAAGCTTTCTTT,CASSLWAGAGNTEAFF
few,NA,TRBV5-6,TRBJ2-5,TGTGCCAGCAGCTGGGGCGACCAAGAGACCCAGTACTTC,CASSWGDQETQYF
NA,NA,TRBV27,TRBJ1-1,TGTGCCAGCAACGGGAAGAACACTGAAGCTTTCTTT,CASNGKNTEAFF
NA,NA,TRBV9,TRBJ1-1,TGTGCCAGCAGCGTATCAGGTTTCGGCACTGAAGCTTTCTTT,CASSVSGFGTEAFF
NA,NA,TRBV15,TRBJ1-2,TGTGCCACCAGCAGAGAGAGTCATGCTTACACCTTC,CATSRESHAYTF
NA,TRBD2,TRBV5-4,TRBJ2-2,TGTGCCAGCAGCTGGGGACTAGCGGGAGGTCGCAGCACCGGGGAGCTGTTTTTT,CASSWGLAGGRSTGELFF
NA,TRBD1,TRBV5-1,TRBJ2-4,TGCGCCAGCAGCTCGGGACAGGGGCTAGCCAAAAACATTCAGTACTTC,CASSSGQGLAKNIQYF
NA,NA,TRBV7-9,TRBJ2-5,TGTGCCAGCAGCTTAGGGATAAGAGAGAAACAAGAGACCCAGTACTTC,CASSLGIREKQETQYF
NA,NA,TRBV19,TRBJ1-2,TGTGCCAGTAGTATAGGGACCCACGGGGGCGATGGCTACACCTTC,CASSIGTHGGDGYTF
NA,NA,TRBV4-1,TRBJ2-1,TGCGCCAGCAGCCACCCGGACCCTCGATCCTACAATGAGCAGTTCTTC,CASSHPDPRSYNEQFF
NA,NA,TRBV7-9,TRBJ1-5,TGTGCCAGCAGTATATTGGGGCTCAATCAGCCCCAGCATTTT,CASSILGLNQPQHF
NA,NA,TRBV28,TRBJ2-7,TGTGCCACCGCAACGAACGACCTGTCCCGCGGGGCCTACGAGCAGTACTTC,CATATNDLSRGAYEQYF
NA,TRBD1,TRBV6-5,TRBJ2-7,TGTGCCAGCAGGACCGGACAGGTGGCCCACGAGCAGTACTTC,CASRTGQVAHEQYF
NA,NA,TRBV7-2,TRBJ1-5,TGTGCCAGCAGCTCTTGGACTGAAAATCAGCCCCAGCATTTT,CASSSWTENQPQHF
NA,NA,TRBV30,TRBJ2-2,TGTGCCTGGAGTGACAGGAACACCGGGGAGCTGTTTTTT,CAWSDRNTGELFF
NA,NA,TRBV7-9,TRBJ1-1,TGTGCCAGCAGCCCCCCGAATCCGGGAAACACTGAAGCTTTCTTT,CASSPPNPGNTEAFF
NA,NA,TRBV5-4,TRBJ2-1,TGTGCCAGCAGCTTGAGAGGGTACAATGAGCAGTTCTTC,CASSLRGYNEQFF
NA,NA,TRBV28,TRBJ1-5,TGTGCCAGCAGTTTTGAGGGCTCCAATCAGCCCCAGCATTTT,CASSFEGSNQPQHF
NA,TRBD2,TRBV9,TRBJ2-1,TGTGCCAGCAGCGTAGTAGCGGGAGGAGACAATGAGCAGTTCTTC,CASSVVAGGDNEQFF
once,NA,TRBV11-2,TRBJ2-1,TGTGCCAGCAGCTTAGATCTAAGGGGGGATGTACGATACAATGAGCAGTTCTTC,CASSLDLRGDVRYNEQFF
NA,TRBD1,TRBV6-4,TRBJ1-2,TGTGCCAGCATAAACAACCCGGGACAGGGGTACCCTGTCGGCTACACCTTC,CASINNPGQGYPVGYTF
NA,NA,TRBV7-9,TRBJ2-5,TGTGCCAGCAGCTTACTAGAACAAGAGACCCAGTACTTC,CASSLLEQETQYF
NA,TRBD1,TRBV9,TRBJ2-2,TGTGCCAGCAGCGTACAGGGGGCAGTCGGGGAGCTGTTTTTT,CASSVQGAVGELFF
few,NA,TRBV12-1,TRBJ2-5,TGTGCCAGCAGCCGGTGCTTTGGAGAGACCCAGTACTTC,CASSRCFGETQYF
NA,TRBD1,TRBV7-8,TRBJ1-1,TGTGCCAGCAGCTTGGACAGGGGGTTCACTGAAGCTTTCTTT,CASSLDRGFTEAFF
NA,NA,TRBV28,TRBJ2-7,TGTGCCAGCAGTTTTGGTGGCGAGCAGTACTTC,CASSFGGEQYF
NA,TRBD2,TRBV4-3,TRBJ2-1,TGCGCCAGCAGCCAAATTGTCGGGAGGGCCCTCAATGAGCAGTTCTTC,CASSQIVGRALNEQFF
NA,TRBD2,TRBV28,TRBJ2-3,TGTGCCAGCAGCCCCGGACTAGCACCAGGTGATACGCAGTATTTT,CASSPGLAPGDTQYF
NA,NA,TRBV5-1,TRBJ1-3,TGCGCCAGCAGAATCTTGGGGGATGCTGGAAACACCATATATTTT,CASRILGDAGNTIYF
NA,NA,TRBV2,TRBJ2-7,TGTGCCAGCAGTGAAGCCCTGTGGGGGCCCTACGAGCAGTACTTC,CASSEALWGPYEQYF
NA,TRBD1,TRBV27,TRBJ1-1,TGTGCCAGCAGGGGTACAGGGGGAAACACTGAAGCTTTCTTT,CASRGTGGNTEAFF
NA,NA,TRBV11-2,TRBJ1-2,TGTGCCAGCAGCGGCCGGCTTGACTATGGCTACACCTTC,CASSGRLDYGYTF
NA,TRBD1,TRBV27,TRBJ1-2,TGTGCCAGCAGTTTGGGGCAGGGGGAATTTGGCTACACCTTC,CASSLGQGEFGYTF
NA,NA,TRBV7-2,TRBJ2-7,TGTGCCAGCAGCTTATCGCGTGGGCAACACGAGCAGTACTTC,CASSLSRGQHEQYF